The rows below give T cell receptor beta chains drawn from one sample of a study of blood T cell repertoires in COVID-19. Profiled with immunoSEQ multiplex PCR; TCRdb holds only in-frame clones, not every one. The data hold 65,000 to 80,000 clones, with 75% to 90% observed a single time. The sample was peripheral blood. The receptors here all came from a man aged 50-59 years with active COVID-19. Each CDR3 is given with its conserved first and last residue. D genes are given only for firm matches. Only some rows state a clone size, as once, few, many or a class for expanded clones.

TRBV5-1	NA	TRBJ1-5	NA	TGCGCCAGCAGCCCCAATACAGGGCCCTATTGGGGTTATAGCAATCAGCCCCAGCATTTT	CASSPNTGPYWGYSNQPQHF
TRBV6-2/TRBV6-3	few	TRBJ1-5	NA	TGTGCCAGCAGCTCCGAAGGGGTTCAGCCCCAGCATTTT	CASSSEGVQPQHF
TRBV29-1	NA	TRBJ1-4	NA	TGCAGCGTGGCGGGTGCAACTAATGAAAAACTGTTTTTT	CSVAGATNEKLFF
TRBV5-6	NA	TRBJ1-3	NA	TGTGCCAGCAGCTTCCGGGCTGGAAACACCATATATTTT	CASSFRAGNTIYF
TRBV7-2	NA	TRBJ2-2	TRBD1	TGTGCCAGCAGCTTCCAGGGGGCAAGTACCGGGGAGCTGTTTTTT	CASSFQGASTGELFF
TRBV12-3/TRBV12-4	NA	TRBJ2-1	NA	TGTGCCAGCAGTCAGGGGAGGGATGAGCAGTTCTTC	CASSQGRDEQFF
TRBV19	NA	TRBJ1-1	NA	TGTGCCAGTAAAGTGGGCCGCGACACTGAAGCTTTCTTT	CASKVGRDTEAFF
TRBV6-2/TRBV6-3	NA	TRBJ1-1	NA	TGTGCCAGCAGTTACTCGATCGACAGAAGCACTGAAGCTTTCTTT	CASSYSIDRSTEAFF
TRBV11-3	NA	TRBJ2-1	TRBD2	TGTGCCAGCAGCCAAATAGCGGGAGTCCCTTATTTAGAGCAGTTCTTC	CASSQIAGVPYLEQFF
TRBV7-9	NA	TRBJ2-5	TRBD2	TGTGCCAGCAGCTTAGAGGATTGGGCAGCGGGAGACCAAGAGACCCAGTACTTC	CASSLEDWAAGDQETQYF
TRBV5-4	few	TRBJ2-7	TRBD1	TGTGCCAGCAGCGGGGACAGGGCAGGCTACGAGCAGTACTTC	CASSGDRAGYEQYF
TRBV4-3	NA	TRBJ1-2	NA	TGCGCCAGCAGCCATCAGAGAGGGAACTATGGCTACACCTTC	CASSHQRGNYGYTF
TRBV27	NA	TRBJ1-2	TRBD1	TGTGCCAGCAGTTTACGTAACCCGGGGACAGGTATTTATGGCTACACCTTC	CASSLRNPGTGIYGYTF
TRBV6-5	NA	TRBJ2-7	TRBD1	TGTGCCACCCAAGGGACAGGGCTCTACGAGCAGTACTTC	CATQGTGLYEQYF
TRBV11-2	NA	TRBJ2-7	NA	TGTGCCAGCAGCTTGGAGATGACTGCGTCCTACGAGCAGTACTTC	CASSLEMTASYEQYF